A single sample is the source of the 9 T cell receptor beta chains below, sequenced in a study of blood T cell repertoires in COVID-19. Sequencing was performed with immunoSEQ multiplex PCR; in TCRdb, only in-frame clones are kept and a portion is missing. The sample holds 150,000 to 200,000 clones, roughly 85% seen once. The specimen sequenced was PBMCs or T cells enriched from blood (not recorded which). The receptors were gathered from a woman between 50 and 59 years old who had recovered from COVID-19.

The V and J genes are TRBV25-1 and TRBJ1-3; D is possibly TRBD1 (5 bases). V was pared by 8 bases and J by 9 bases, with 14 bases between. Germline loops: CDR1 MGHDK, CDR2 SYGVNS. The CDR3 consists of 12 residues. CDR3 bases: TGTGCCAGCGGATATGGGGGGTCCACCATATATTTT. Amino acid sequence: CASGYGGSTIYF.

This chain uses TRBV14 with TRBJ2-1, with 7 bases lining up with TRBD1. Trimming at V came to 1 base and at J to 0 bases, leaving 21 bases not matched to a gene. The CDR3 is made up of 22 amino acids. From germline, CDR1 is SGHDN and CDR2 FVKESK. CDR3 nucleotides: TGTGCCAGCAGCCAAGCGAGAGGGGGCCCCAACGTCCCCCTTAGCTCCTACAATGAGCAGTTCTTC. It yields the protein CASSQARGGPNVPLSSYNEQFF.

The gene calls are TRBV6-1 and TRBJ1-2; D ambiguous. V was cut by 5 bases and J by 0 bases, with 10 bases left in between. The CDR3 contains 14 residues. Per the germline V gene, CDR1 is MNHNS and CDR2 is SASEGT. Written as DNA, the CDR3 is TGTGCCAGCAGTCCGGTTAGCTCTAACTATGGCTACACCTTC. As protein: CASSPVSSNYGYTF.

The chain's CDR3 is CSAGLRAFF. The DNA for the CDR3 is TGCAGTGCTGGGCTTAGAGCTTTCTTT. V is TRBV20-1 and J is TRBJ1-1; no reliable D call. The V gene's germline CDR1 is DFQATT and CDR2 SNEGSKA (reference sequence). Trimming took 5 bases from V and 10 from J, leaving 8 bases between them. This CDR3 region has 9 residues.

The CDR3 DNA follows: TGTGCCAGCAGCTTCGCAGGGACTAGCGGCTCCTACAATGAGCAGTTCTTC. Encoded protein: CASSFAGTSGSYNEQFF. The chain couples TRBV7-2 to TRBJ2-1, with TRBD2 matching 11 bases. Looked up from germline, CDR1 is SGHTA and CDR2 is FQGNSA. The CDR3 covers 17 residues. V was pared by 3 bases and J by 0 bases, with 4 bases of the junction left unmatched.

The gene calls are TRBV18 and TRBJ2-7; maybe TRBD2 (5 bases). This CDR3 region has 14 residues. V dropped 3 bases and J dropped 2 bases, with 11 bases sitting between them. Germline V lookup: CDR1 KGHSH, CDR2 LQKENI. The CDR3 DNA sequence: TGTGCCAGCTCACCGAGCGGTCCGACCTACGAGCAGTACGTC. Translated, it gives CASSPSGPTYEQYV.

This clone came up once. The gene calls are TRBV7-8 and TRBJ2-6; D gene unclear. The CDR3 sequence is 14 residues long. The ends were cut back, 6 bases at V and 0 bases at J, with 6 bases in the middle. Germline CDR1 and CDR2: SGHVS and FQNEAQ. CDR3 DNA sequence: TGTGCCAGCAGACAAACCTCTGGGGCCAACGTCCTGACTTTC. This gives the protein CASRQTSGANVLTF.

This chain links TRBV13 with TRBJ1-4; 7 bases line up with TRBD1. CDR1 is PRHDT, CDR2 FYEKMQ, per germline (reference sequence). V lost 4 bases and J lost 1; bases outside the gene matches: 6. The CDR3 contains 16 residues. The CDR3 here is CASSSRGGETNEKLFF. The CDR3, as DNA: TGTGCCAGCAGCTCTAGAGGGGGCGAAACTAATGAAAAACTGTTTTTT.

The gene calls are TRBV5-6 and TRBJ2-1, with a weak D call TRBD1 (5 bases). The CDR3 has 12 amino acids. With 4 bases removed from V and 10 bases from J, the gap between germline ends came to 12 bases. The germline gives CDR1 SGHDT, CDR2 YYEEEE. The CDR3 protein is CASSTIPGEQFF. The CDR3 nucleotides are TGTGCCAGCAGCACTATTCCAGGGGAGCAGTTCTTC. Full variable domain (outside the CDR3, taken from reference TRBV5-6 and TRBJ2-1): DAGVTQSPTHLIKTRGQQVTLRCSPKSGHDTVSWYQQALGQGPQFIFQYYEEEERQRGNFPDRFSGHQFPNYSSELNVNALLLGDSALYLCASSTIPGEQFFGPGTRLTVL.